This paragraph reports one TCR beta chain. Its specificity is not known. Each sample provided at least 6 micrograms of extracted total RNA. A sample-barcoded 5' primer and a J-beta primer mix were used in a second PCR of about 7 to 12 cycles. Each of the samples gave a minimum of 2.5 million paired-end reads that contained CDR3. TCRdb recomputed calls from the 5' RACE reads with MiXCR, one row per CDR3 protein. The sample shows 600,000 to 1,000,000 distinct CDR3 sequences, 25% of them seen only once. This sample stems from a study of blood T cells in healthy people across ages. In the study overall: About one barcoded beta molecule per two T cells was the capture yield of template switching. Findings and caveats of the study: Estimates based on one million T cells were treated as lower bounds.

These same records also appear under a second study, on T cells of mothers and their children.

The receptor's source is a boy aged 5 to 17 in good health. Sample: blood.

This chain's CDR3 is CSAIQAGVKNIQYF. The CDR3 bases are TGCAGTGCTATTCAGGCAGGCGTCAAAAACATTCAGTACTTC. This chain joins TRBV20-1 and TRBJ2-4, with no clear D. Germline values: CDR1 DFQATT, CDR2 SNEGSKA (reference sequence). Trimming removed 4 bases from V and 3 bases from J, with 13 bases in between. CDR3 size: 14 residues.